Below, 3 T cell receptor beta chains from the same sample are listed, as sequenced in a study of T cells in Graves' hyperthyroidism and ophthalmopathy. RNA transcripts gave rise to amplified TCR beta CDR3 regions. Using the HTBI primer set, a first-round RT-PCR was run on the TCR CDR3. TCRdb itself ran the multiplex PCR reads through MiXCR, one entry per CDR3 protein. This table has hundreds of thousands of distinct CDR3 sequences, about a sixth appearing once. Material for sequencing was blood. The receptors originated from a woman in her twenties or thirties with Graves' hyperthyroidism.

This rearrangement joins TRBV6-1 to TRBJ2-1; D unclear. Per the germline V gene, CDR1 is MNHNS and CDR2 is SASEGT. The CDR3 contains 16 residues. The V and J ends lost 6 bases and 7 bases respectively, with 22 bases between them. CDR3 loop: CASRLYPSTGSNEQFF. The DNA of the CDR3 is TGTGCCAGCAGGTTATACCCTTCTACGGGTTCTAATGAGCAGTTCTTC.

This clonotype was recorded many times. V is TRBV27 and J is TRBJ1-6, with D perhaps matching TRBD1 (5 bases). There are 14 residues in the CDR3. V dropped 1 base and J dropped 8 bases, with 9 bases sitting between them. Germline V lookup: CDR1 MNHEY, CDR2 SMNVEV (reference sequence). The CDR3 coding sequence is TGTGCCAGCAGTTTATACGGCAGGGATTCACCCCTCCACTTT. Protein sequence: CASSLYGRDSPLHF.

This clonotype has only a few counts. The chain recombines TRBV6-1 with TRBJ2-3, with 10 nucleotides matching TRBD1. V shed 5 bases and J 10 bases; nucleotides not matched to a gene: 3. Germline-derived CDR1 and CDR2 are MNHNS and SASEGT. The CDR3 runs 12 residues. The CDR3 DNA reads as TGTGCCAGCAGTTATGGGACAGGGGCGCAGTATTTT. Protein sequence: CASSYGTGAQYF.